This entry lists 26 T cell receptor beta chains sequenced from one sample in a study of siplizumab effects on memory and regulatory T cells. Assay used: immunoSEQ multiplex PCR; TCRdb lists only in-frame clones, some missing. The sample records over 95,000 clones, 85% to 95% being singletons. Specimen: non-Treg CD4+ T cells sorted from blood. These receptors originate from a human donor in good health.

CDR3 nucleotides: TGTGCCAGCAATAGACAGGGTGAAGTCTTGGAGGGATCACCCCTCCACTTT. This encodes CASNRQGEVLEGSPLHF. The V gene is TRBV2, the J gene TRBJ1-6, with 7 nucleotides matching TRBD1. Losses at the gene ends were 7 bases for V and 10 bases for J; bases not matched to a gene: 19. This CDR3 region has 17 residues. Germline values: CDR1 SNHLY, CDR2 FYNNEI.

The rearrangement uses TRBV29-1 and TRBJ2-2, with TRBD1 matching over 7 bases. V shed 4 bases, J shed 2 bases, and the junction held 13 bases outside the gene matches. The CDR3 sequence is 17 residues long. Germline CDR1 reads SQVTM; CDR2 reads ANQGSEA. The CDR3 DNA sequence: TGCAGCGTTGGTTATCGCCGGGACAGAAGAAACACCGGGGAGCTGTTTTTT. Amino acids: CSVGYRRDRRNTGELFF.

The chain is built from TRBV7-9 and TRBJ1-2; 8 positions agree with TRBD1. CDR1 and CDR2 from the germline V gene are SEHNR and FQNEAQ (reference sequence). Unmatched junction bases numbered 2, after V lost 1 base and J lost 4 bases. The CDR3 length is 14 residues. CDR3 nucleotides: TGTGCCAGCAGCTTAGGGACAGGGTTCTATGGCTACACCTTC. Its protein product is CASSLGTGFYGYTF. The full variable domain, with the rest looked up from reference TRBV7-9 and TRBJ1-2, is DTGVSQNPRHKITKRGQNVTFRCDPISEHNRLYWYRQTLGQGPEFLTYFQNEAQLEKSRLLSDRFSAERPKGSFSTLEIQRTEQGDSAMYLCASSLGTGFYGYTFGSGTRLTVV.

The count of this clone is one. The chain employs TRBV2 and TRBJ1-4, with 7 bases identical to TRBD1. V was clipped by 7 bases and J by 3 bases; unmatched bases: 5. Germline CDR1 and CDR2: SNHLY and FYNNEI. There are 14 residues in the CDR3. Here the CDR3 reads CASTRQGANEKLFF. The DNA for the CDR3 is TGTGCCAGCACAAGACAGGGAGCTAATGAAAAACTGTTTTTT.

The CDR3 loop is CASRNTDGEKLFF. CDR3 DNA: TGTGCCAGCAGAAACACCGACGGAGAAAAACTGTTTTTT. The rearrangement uses TRBV6-6 and TRBJ1-4, with no clear D. This CDR3 region has 13 residues. Trimming left V 6 bases short and J 8 bases short, with 13 bases between. Germline CDR1 MNHNY, CDR2 SVGAGI (reference sequence).

The chain has TRBV18 and TRBJ2-3; 8 nucleotides agree with TRBD1. With V trimmed by 4 bases and J by 2 bases, 17 bases remained unmatched. This CDR3 region has 19 residues. The germline gives CDR1 KGHSH, CDR2 LQKENI. CDR3 nucleotides: TGTGCCAGCTCACATCAAGGACAGGGTGAGAGGGGATACACAGATACGCAGTATTTT. It codes for CASSHQGQGERGYTDTQYF.

This clone is a singleton in its sample. This rearrangement joins TRBV16 to TRBJ1-5; no firm D call. Germline CDR1 KGHSY, CDR2 FQNENV. CDR3 length: 15 amino acids. V was clipped by 4 bases and J by 0 bases, with 10 bases between them. The CDR3 sequence: CASSPDGDSNQPQHF. The DNA of the CDR3 is TGTGCCAGCAGCCCTGACGGCGATAGCAATCAGCCCCAGCATTTT. The entire variable domain, with the rest obtained from reference TRBV16 and TRBJ1-5, is as follows: GEEVAQTPKHLVRGEGQKAKLYCAPIKGHSYVFWYQQVLKNEFKFLISFQNENVFDETGMPKERFSAKCLPNSPCSLEIQATKLEDSAVYFCASSPDGDSNQPQHFGDGTRLSIL.

This chain uses TRBV19 with TRBJ2-3; D is undetermined. CDR3 length equals 13 residues. The V end was cut by 2 bases, the J end by 0 bases, with 3 bases between. CDR1 and CDR2 from the germline V gene are LNHDA and SQIVND (reference sequence). The CDR3 reads CASSIQSTDTQYF. As DNA, the CDR3 is TGTGCCAGTAGTATACAGAGCACAGATACGCAGTATTTT. Full variable domain (remainder filled in from reference TRBV19 and TRBJ2-3): DGGITQSPKYLFRKEGQNVTLSCEQNLNHDAMYWYRQDPGQGLRLIYYSQIVNDFQKGDIAEGYSVSREKKESFPLTVTSAQKNPTAFYLCASSIQSTDTQYFGPGTRLTVL.

The chain joins TRBV9 to TRBJ2-3, with D possibly matching TRBD2 (5 bases). This CDR3 region has 15 residues. Trimming removed 2 bases at V and 0 bases at J, with 10 bases between. The V gene's germline CDR1 is SGDLS and CDR2 YYNGEE. The CDR3 nucleotides are TGTGCCAGCAGCGTGACGCGACTAAGCACAGATACGCAGTATTTT. Encoded protein: CASSVTRLSTDTQYF.

The chain employs TRBV6-1 and TRBJ1-1; D call uncertain. The CDR3 extends over 13 amino acids. CDR1 is MNHNS and CDR2 is SASEGT in the germline V gene. V shed 5 bases and J shed 0 bases, with 7 bases lying between them. The CDR3 protein is CASSLQMNTEAFF. The CDR3 DNA reads as TGTGCCAGCAGTCTACAGATGAACACTGAAGCTTTCTTT.

V gene TRBV11-2 combines with J gene TRBJ2-5; 9 bases align to TRBD1. The CDR3 has 13 amino acids. The germline V gene has CDR1 SGHAT and CDR2 FQNNGV. Germline trimming cut 8 bases from V and 3 bases from J; bases unmatched to any gene: 4. This CDR3 reads CASGQGTKETQYF. The DNA for the CDR3 is TGTGCCAGCGGACAGGGGACAAAAGAGACCCAGTACTTC.

This chain uses TRBV5-1 with TRBJ2-2; D remains ambiguous. The V gene's germline CDR1 is SGHRS and CDR2 YFSETQ. The V end was cut by 0 bases, the J end by 4 bases, with 7 bases between. This CDR3 has 14 amino acids. The CDR3 region has the DNA TGCGCCAGCAGCTTGGACCCGGGCACCGGGGAGCTGTTTTTT. Protein: CASSLDPGTGELFF.

This clone has only one observation. The CDR3 sequence is CASSQDRARMLITGELFF. The CDR3 nucleotides read TGTGCCAGCAGCCAAGATAGGGCCAGAATGTTAATCACCGGGGAGCTGTTTTTT. This rearrangement joins TRBV4-2 to TRBJ2-2; D remains unclear. In germline, CDR1 is LGHNA, CDR2 YNFKEQ. V was trimmed by 0 bases and J by 4 bases, leaving 18 bases between them. This CDR3 has 18 residues.

V gene TRBV19 combines with J gene TRBJ2-3, with a possible D match to TRBD1 (5 bases). The V gene lost 4 bases and the J gene lost 2 bases, with 16 bases spanning the gap. The CDR3 consists of 16 residues. Germline CDR1 and CDR2: LNHDA and SQIVND (reference sequence). The CDR3 reads CASSKVVVGPTDTQYF. DNA for the CDR3: TGTGCCAGTAGTAAGGTCGTGGTGGGGCCCACAGATACGCAGTATTTT.

CDR3 sequence (DNA): TGCGCCAGCAGCCTTCATACAATCTCCTACAATGAGCAGTTCTTC. It yields the protein CASSLHTISYNEQFF. The chain couples TRBV4-1 to TRBJ2-1; D remains ambiguous. In germline, CDR1 is MGHRA, CDR2 YSYEKL. The CDR3 has 15 residues. V lost 4 bases and J 0 bases, leaving 10 bases between the germline ends.

The chain recombines TRBV2 with TRBJ2-3; 7 nucleotides agree with TRBD2. The V segment lost 5 bases and the J segment 0 bases; nucleotides outside the gene matches: 8. There are 16 residues in the CDR3. CDR1 is SNHLY, CDR2 FYNNEI, per germline. CDR3 loop: CASSSKRGVSTDTQYF. The CDR3 nucleotides read TGTGCCAGCAGTTCGAAACGGGGGGTTAGCACAGATACGCAGTATTTT.

The chain couples TRBV28 to TRBJ1-2; TRBD1 agrees at 8 bases. V was clipped by 7 bases and J by 4 bases; unmatched bases: 11. CDR3 length: 15 amino acids. CDR1 MDHEN and CDR2 SYDVKM come from the germline V gene. CDR3 sequence reads: CASTPSGRGPYGYTF. CDR3 nucleotide sequence: TGTGCCAGCACCCCCTCGGGCAGGGGGCCCTATGGCTACACCTTC.

V usage is TRBV2 and J usage is TRBJ1-4; D ambiguous. Trimming pared 7 bases from V and 7 bases from J, leaving 16 bases between. This CDR3 contains 14 residues. Germline CDR1 and CDR2: SNHLY and FYNNEI. CDR3 in DNA: TGTGCCAGCACCCAAGAGATACGGGGTGAAAAACTGTTTTTT. Protein sequence: CASTQEIRGEKLFF.

The rearrangement uses TRBV20-1 and TRBJ2-1, with D hard to call. The V end was cut by 3 bases, the J end by 3 bases, with 3 bases between. The CDR3 extends over 11 amino acids. CDR1 and CDR2 (germline): DFQATT, SNEGSKA (reference sequence). DNA for the CDR3: TGCAGTGCTAGCTACTACAATGAGCAGTTCTTC. Encoded protein: CSASYYNEQFF.

The rearrangement joins TRBV28 to TRBJ2-7; 9 bases are a match to TRBD1. Trimming removed 6 bases from V and 0 bases from J; junction bases left unmatched: 6. The CDR3 is 15 residues long. CDR1 is MDHEN and CDR2 is SYDVKM in the germline V gene. For the CDR3, the DNA is TGTGCCAGCAGAGTGGACAGGGGAAACTCCTACGAGCAGTACTTC. It codes for CASRVDRGNSYEQYF.

V and J are TRBV6-5 and TRBJ2-7; 8 bases are a match to TRBD1. Germline V CDR1 and CDR2: MNHEY, SVGAGI. CDR3 size: 14 residues. The junction had 4 bases not matched to a gene; V was cut back by 5 bases and J by 1 base. The CDR3 DNA sequence: TGTGCCAGCAGTACCCGGACAGGGTCCTACGAGCAGTACTTC. Its translation is CASSTRTGSYEQYF.

The chain uses TRBV7-8 and TRBJ2-1; 8 nucleotides line up with TRBD2. The CDR3 extends over 15 amino acids. V was pared by 3 bases and J by 3 bases, with 4 bases of the junction left unmatched. Germline values: CDR1 SGHVS, CDR2 FQNEAQ. CDR3 DNA: TGTGCCAGCAGCTTCGGACTAGCTGGCTACAATGAGCAGTTCTTC. This gives the protein CASSFGLAGYNEQFF.

The chain carries TRBV28 and TRBJ2-1, with TRBD2 matching over 7 bases. CDR1 and CDR2 from the germline V gene are MDHEN and SYDVKM. J gave up 5 bases and V 4 bases, and 8 bases lay outside the gene matches. The CDR3 totals 15 residues. CDR3 sequence: CASSSPAGSNNEQFF. For the CDR3, the DNA is TGTGCCAGCAGTTCCCCAGCGGGGTCTAACAATGAGCAGTTCTTC.

The V call is TRBV2, the J call TRBJ2-7; 10 bases fit TRBD1. This CDR3 is 19 amino acids long. Losses at the gene ends were 4 bases for V and 3 bases for J; bases not matched to a gene: 18. Germline-derived CDR1 and CDR2 are SNHLY and FYNNEI. The CDR3 nucleotides read TGTGCCAGCAGTGGCCGACCGGGACAGGGGCCCCCGAGGAACTACGAGCAGTACTTC. Its translation is CASSGRPGQGPPRNYEQYF. The full variable domain, rest sourced from reference TRBV2 and TRBJ2-7, is EPEVTQTPSHQVTQMGQEVILRCVPISNHLYFYWYRQILGQKVEFLVSFYNNEISEKSEIFDDQFSVERPDGSNFTLKIRSTKLEDSAMYFCASSGRPGQGPPRNYEQYFGPGTRLTVT.

The chain employs TRBV4-2 and TRBJ2-1; 10 positions agree with TRBD2. CDR1 is LGHNA and CDR2 is YNFKEQ in the germline V gene. The CDR3 covers 16 residues. Trimming took 3 bases from V and 5 from J; bases not matched to a gene: 7. The CDR3 loop reads CASSQEAGGRDNEQFF. CDR3 coding DNA: TGTGCCAGCAGCCAGGAAGCGGGGGGGCGGGACAATGAGCAGTTCTTC.

This clone appeared a single time. This chain joins TRBV27 and TRBJ2-2; no definite D call. Germline V gene data show CDR1 as MNHEY and CDR2 as SMNVEV (reference sequence). The CDR3 loop spans 14 amino acids. V lost 6 bases and J lost 0, with 8 bases in between. The CDR3: CASSGQANTGELFF. The CDR3 DNA reads TGTGCCAGCAGCGGCCAAGCGAACACCGGGGAGCTGTTTTTT.